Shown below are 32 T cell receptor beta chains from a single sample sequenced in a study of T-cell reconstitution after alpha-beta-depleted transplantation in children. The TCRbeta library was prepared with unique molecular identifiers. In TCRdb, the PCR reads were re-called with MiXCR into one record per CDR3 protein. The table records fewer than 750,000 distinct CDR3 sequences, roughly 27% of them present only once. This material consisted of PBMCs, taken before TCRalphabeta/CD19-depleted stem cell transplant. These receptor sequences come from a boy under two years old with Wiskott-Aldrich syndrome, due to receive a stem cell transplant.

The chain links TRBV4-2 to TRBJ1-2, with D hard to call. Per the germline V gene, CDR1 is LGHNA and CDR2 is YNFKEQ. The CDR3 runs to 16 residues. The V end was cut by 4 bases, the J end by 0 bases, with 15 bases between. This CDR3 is CASSPLGGLANYGYTF. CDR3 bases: TGTGCCAGCAGCCCTCTGGGAGGGCTAGCTAACTATGGCTACACCTTC.

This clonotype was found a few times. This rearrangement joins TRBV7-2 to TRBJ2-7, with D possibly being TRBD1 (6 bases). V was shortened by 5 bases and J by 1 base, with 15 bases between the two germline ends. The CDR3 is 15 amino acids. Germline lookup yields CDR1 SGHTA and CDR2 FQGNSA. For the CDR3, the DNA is TGTGCCAGCAGCCCAAGGCCAGGGGATTCCTACGAGCAGTACTTC. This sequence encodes CASSPRPGDSYEQYF.

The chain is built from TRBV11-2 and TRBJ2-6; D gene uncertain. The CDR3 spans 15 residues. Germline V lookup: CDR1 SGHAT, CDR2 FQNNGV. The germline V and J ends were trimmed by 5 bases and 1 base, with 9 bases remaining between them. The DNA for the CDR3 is TGTGCCAGCAGCCCAGTGAGTTCTGGGGCCAACGTCCTGACTTTC. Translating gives CASSPVSSGANVLTF.

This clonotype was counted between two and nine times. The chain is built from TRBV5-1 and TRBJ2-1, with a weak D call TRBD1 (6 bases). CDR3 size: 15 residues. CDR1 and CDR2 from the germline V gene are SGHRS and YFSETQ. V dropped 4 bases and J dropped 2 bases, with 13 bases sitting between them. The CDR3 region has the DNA TGCGCCAGCAGCCTGGTGGGGGCCCCCTACAATGAGCAGTTCTTC. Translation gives CASSLVGAPYNEQFF.

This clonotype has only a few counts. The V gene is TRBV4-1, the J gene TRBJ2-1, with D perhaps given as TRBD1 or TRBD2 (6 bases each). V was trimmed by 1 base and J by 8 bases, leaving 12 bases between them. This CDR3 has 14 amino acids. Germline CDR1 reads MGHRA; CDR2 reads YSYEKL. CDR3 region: CASSQGRGADEQFF. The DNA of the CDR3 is TGCGCCAGCAGCCAAGGAAGGGGGGCCGATGAGCAGTTCTTC.

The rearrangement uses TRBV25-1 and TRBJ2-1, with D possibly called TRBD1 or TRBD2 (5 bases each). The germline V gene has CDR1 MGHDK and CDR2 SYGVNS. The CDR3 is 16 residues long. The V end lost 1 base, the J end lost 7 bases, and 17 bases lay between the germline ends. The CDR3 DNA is TGTGCCAGCAGTGAATTTGGGACGGCCCGGGGAAATGAGCAGTTCTTC. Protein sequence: CASSEFGTARGNEQFF.

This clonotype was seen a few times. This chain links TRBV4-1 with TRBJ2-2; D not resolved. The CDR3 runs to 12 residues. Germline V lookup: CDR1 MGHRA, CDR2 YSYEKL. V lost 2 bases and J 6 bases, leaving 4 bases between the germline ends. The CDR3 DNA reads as TGCGCCAGCAGCCAAAACCCCGGGGAGCTGTTTTTT. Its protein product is CASSQNPGELFF.

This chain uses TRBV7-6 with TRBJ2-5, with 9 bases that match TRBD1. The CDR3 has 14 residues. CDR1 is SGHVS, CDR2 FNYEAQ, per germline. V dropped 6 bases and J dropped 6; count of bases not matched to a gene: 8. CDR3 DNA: TGTGCCAGCAGACGGGGACAGGGTGGGAAGACCCAGTACTTC. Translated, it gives CASRRGQGGKTQYF.

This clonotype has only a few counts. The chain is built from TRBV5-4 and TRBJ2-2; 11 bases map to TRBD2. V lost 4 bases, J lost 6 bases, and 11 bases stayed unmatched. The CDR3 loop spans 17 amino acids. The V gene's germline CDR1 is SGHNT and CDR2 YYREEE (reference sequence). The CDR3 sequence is CASSPNSGRAEAGELFF. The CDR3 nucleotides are TGTGCCAGCAGCCCGAATAGCGGGAGGGCCGAGGCCGGGGAGCTGTTTTTT. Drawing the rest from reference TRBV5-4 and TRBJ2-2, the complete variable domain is ETGVTQSPTHLIKTRGQQVTLRCSSQSGHNTVSWYQQALGQGPQFIFQYYREEENGRGNFPPRFSGLQFPNYSSELNVNALELDDSALYLCASSPNSGRAEAGELFFGEGSRLTVL.

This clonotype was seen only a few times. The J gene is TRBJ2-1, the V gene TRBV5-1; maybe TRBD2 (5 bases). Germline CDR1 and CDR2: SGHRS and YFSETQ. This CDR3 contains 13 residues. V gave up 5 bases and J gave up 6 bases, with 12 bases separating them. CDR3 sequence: CASRSGSGNEQFF. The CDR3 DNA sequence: TGCGCCAGCAGAAGTGGGAGCGGCAATGAGCAGTTCTTC.

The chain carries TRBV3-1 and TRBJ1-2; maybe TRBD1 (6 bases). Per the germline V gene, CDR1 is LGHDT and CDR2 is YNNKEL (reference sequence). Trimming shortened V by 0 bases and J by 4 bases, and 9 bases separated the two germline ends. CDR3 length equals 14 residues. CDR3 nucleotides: TGTGCCAGCAGCCAAGATGGGGGCCTCTATGGCTACACCTTC. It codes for CASSQDGGLYGYTF.

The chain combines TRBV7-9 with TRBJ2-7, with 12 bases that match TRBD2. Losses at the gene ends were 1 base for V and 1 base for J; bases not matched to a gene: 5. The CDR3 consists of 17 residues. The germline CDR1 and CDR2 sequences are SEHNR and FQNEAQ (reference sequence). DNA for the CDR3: TGTGCCAGCAGCTTAGAAGGACTAGCGGGACCGTCCTACGAGCAGTACTTC. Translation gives CASSLEGLAGPSYEQYF.

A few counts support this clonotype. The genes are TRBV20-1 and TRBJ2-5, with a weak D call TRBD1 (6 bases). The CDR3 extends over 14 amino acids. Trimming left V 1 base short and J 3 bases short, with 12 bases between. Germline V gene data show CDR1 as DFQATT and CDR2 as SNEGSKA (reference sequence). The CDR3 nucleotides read TGCAGTGCTAGAGGGTTTTCAGGGGAAGAGACCCAGTACTTC. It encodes CSARGFSGEETQYF.

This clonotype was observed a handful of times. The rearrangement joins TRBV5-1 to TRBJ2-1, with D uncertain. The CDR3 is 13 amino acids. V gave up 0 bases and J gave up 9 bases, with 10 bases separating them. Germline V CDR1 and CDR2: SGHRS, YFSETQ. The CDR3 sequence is CASSLVVPSEQFF. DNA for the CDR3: TGCGCCAGCAGCTTGGTAGTCCCAAGTGAGCAGTTCTTC.

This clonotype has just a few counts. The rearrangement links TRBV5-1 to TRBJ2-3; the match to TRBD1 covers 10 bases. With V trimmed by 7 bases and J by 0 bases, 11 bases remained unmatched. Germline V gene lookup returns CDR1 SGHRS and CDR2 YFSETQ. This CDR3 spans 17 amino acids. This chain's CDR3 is CASQGQGPLFSTDTQYF. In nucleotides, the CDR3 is TGCGCCAGCCAGGGACAGGGGCCCTTATTCAGCACAGATACGCAGTATTTT.

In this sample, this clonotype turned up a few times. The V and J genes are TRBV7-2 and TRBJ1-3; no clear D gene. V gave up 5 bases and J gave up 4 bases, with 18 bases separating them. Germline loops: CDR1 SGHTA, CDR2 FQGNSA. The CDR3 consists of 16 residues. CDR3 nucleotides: TGTGCCAGCAGCCCACTGACGCGGTTAACGGGAAACACCATATATTTT. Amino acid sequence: CASSPLTRLTGNTIYF.

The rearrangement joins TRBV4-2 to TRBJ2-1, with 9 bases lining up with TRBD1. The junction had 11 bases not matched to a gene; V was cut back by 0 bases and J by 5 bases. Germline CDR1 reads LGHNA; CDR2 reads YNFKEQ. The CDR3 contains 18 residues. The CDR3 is CASSQDTLGQGFNNEQFF. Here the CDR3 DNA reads TGTGCCAGCAGCCAAGATACTTTGGGACAGGGATTCAACAATGAGCAGTTCTTC.

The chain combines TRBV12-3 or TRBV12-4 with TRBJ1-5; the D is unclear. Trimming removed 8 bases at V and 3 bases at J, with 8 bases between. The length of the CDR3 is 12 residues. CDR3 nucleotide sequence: TGTGCCAGCCGGGTTCCCAATCAGCCCCAGCATTTT. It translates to CASRVPNQPQHF.

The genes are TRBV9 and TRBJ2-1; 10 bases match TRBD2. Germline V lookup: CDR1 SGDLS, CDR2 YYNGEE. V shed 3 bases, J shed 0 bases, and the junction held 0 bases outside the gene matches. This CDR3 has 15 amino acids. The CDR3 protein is CASSASGGSYNEQFF. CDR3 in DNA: TGTGCCAGCAGCGCTAGCGGGGGCTCCTACAATGAGCAGTTCTTC. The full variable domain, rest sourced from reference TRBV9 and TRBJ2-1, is DSGVTQTPKHLITATGQRVTLRCSPRSGDLSVYWYQQSLDQGLQFLIQYYNGEERAKGNILERFSAQQFPDLHSELNLSSLELGDSALYFCASSASGGSYNEQFFGPGTRLTVL.

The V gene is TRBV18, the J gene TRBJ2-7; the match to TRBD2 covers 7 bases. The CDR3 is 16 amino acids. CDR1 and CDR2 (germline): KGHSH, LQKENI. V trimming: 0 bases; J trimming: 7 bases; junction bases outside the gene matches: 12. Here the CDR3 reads CASSPPNMAGEREQYF. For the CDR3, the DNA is TGTGCCAGCTCACCACCTAATATGGCGGGAGAAAGGGAGCAGTACTTC.

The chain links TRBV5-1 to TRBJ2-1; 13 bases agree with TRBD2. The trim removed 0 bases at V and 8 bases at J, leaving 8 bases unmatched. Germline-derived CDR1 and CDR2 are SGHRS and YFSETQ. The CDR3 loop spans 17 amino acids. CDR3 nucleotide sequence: TGCGCCAGCAGCTTGGATGTAGCGGGACTAGCGGGATATGAGCAGTTCTTC. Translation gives CASSLDVAGLAGYEQFF.

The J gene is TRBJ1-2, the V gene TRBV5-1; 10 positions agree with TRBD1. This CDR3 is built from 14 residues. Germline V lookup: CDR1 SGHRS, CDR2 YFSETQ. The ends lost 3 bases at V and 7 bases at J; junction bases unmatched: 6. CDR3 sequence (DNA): TGCGCCAGCAGCTGGACGGACAGGGGGTCTGGCTACACCTTC. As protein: CASSWTDRGSGYTF. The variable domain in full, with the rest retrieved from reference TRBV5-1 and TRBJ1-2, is KAGVTQTPRYLIKTRGQQVTLSCSPISGHRSVSWYQQTPGQGLQFLFEYFSETQRNKGNFPGRFSGRQFSNSRSEMNVSTLELGDSALYLCASSWTDRGSGYTFGSGTRLTVV.

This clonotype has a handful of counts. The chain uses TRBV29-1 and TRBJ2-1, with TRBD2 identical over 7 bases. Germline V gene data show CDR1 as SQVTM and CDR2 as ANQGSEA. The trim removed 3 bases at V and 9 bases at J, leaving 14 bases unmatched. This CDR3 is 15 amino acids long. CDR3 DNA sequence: TGCAGCGTTGATGGGTACGGGGGGAGAACTGCTGAGCAGTTCTTC. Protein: CSVDGYGGRTAEQFF.

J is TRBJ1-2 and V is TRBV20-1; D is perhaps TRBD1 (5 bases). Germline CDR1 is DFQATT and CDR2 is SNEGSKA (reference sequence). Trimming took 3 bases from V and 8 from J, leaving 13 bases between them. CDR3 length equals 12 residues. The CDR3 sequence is CSARGRERGYTF. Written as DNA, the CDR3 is TGCAGTGCTAGGGGCAGGGAGCGGGGCTACACCTTC.

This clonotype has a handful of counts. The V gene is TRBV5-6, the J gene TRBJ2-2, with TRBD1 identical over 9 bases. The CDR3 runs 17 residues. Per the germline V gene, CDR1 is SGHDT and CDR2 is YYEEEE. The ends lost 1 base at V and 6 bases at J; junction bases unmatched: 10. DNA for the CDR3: TGTGCCAGCAGCTTGCCGGGACAGGGAGGTTCCGCCGGGGAGCTGTTTTTT. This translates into CASSLPGQGGSAGELFF.

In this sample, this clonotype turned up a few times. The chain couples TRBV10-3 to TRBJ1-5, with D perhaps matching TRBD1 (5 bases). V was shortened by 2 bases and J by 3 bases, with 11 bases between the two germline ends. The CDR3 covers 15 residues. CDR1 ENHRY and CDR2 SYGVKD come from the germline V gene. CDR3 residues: CAISETDSTNQPQHF. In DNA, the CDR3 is TGTGCCATCAGTGAGACAGACAGCACCAATCAGCCCCAGCATTTT.

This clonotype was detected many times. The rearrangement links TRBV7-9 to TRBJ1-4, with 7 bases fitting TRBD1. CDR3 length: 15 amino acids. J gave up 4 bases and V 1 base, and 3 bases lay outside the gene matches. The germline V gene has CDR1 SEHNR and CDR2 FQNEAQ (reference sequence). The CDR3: CASSLGDRVNEKLFF. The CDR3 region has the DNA TGTGCCAGCAGCTTAGGAGACAGGGTTAATGAAAAACTGTTTTTT.

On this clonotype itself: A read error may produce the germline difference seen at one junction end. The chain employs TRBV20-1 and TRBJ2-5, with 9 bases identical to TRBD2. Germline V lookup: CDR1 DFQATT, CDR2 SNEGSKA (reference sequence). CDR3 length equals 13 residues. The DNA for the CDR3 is TGCAGTGTTAGACTAGCGGTTGAGGAGACCCAGTACTTC. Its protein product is CSVRLAVEETQYF.

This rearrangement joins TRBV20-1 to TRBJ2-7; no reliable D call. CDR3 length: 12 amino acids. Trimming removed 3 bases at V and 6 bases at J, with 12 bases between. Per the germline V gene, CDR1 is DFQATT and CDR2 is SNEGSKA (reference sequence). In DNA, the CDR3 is TGCAGTGCTAGTTCCAATCGACCCGAGCAGTACTTC. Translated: CSASSNRPEQYF.

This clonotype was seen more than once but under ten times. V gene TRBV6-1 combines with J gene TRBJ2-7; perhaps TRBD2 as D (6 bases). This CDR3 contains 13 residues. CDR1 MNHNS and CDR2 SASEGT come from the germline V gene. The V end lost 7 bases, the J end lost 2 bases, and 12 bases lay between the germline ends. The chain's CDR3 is CASKNGGTYEQYF. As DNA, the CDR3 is TGTGCCAGCAAAAACGGGGGTACCTACGAGCAGTACTTC.

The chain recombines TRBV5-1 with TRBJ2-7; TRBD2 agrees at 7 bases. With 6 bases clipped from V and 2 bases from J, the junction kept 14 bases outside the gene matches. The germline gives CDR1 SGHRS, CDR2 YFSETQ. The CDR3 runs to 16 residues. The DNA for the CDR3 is TGCGCCAGCAAACTCTCGCCGGGAGGATTCCCCTACGAGCAGTACTTC. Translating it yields CASKLSPGGFPYEQYF.

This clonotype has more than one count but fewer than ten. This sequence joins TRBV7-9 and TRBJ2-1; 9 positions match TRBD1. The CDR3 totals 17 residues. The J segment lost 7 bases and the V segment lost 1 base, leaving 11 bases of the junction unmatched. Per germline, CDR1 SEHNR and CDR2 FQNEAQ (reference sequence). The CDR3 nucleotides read TGTGCCAGCAGCTTAGTTATGGGACAGGGTCGACAGAATGAGCAGTTCTTC. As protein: CASSLVMGQGRQNEQFF.